The 8 T cell receptor beta chains below come from one sample, sequenced in a study of a mutant IDH1 vaccine in newly diagnosed glioma. These receptors' antigens are unknown. Sequencing used immunoSEQ multiplex PCR; TCRdb keeps in-frame clones, though not all of them. Among 60,000 or so clones listed, under 90% were seen once. Time point specified: week 35, safety follow-up. With topical imiquimod, each dose of the vaccine consisted of 300 ug of mutant IDH1 20-mer peptide. Material: PBMCs, obtained from a glioma patient whose treatment included an IDH1 peptide vaccine. All receptors derive from a man aged 30-40 years with glioma.

J is TRBJ1-1 and V is TRBV4-2; D is possibly TRBD1 (6 bases). Germline V gene lookup returns CDR1 LGHNA and CDR2 YNFKEQ. CDR3 size: 15 residues. The V gene lost 3 bases and the J gene lost 0 bases, with 11 bases spanning the gap. Here the CDR3 DNA reads TGTGCCAGCAGCCATGGGGGGCAGCTGAACACTGAAGCTTTCTTT. It is translated as CASSHGGQLNTEAFF.

This clone was counted once. The chain combines TRBV5-8 with TRBJ1-5; TRBD1 agrees at 7 bases. Germline loops: CDR1 SGHTS, CDR2 YDEGEE. V lost 2 bases and J lost 3; bases outside the gene matches: 5. This CDR3 is built from 15 residues. This CDR3 reads CASSFIQGTNQPQHF. The CDR3 region has the DNA TGTGCCAGCAGCTTTATACAGGGGACCAATCAGCCCCAGCATTTT.

The rearrangement links TRBV6-6 to TRBJ2-7; 12 nucleotides agree with TRBD2. The CDR3 spans 16 residues. Germline V gene sequence: CDR1 MNHNY, CDR2 SVGAGI (reference sequence). Trimming took 7 bases from V and 3 from J; bases not matched to a gene: 10. The CDR3: CASNHPLAGGFYEQYF. The CDR3 region has the DNA TGTGCCAGCAACCACCCACTAGCGGGGGGCTTCTACGAGCAGTACTTC.

The rearrangement joins TRBV5-6 to TRBJ2-5; TRBD2 aligns across 9 bases. V gave up 4 bases and J gave up 4 bases; unmatched junction bases: 5. The CDR3 has 14 amino acids. CDR1 and CDR2 (germline): SGHDT, YYEEEE. The CDR3 loop reads CASSLGLARETQYF. The CDR3 DNA sequence: TGTGCCAGCAGCCTCGGACTAGCGCGAGAGACCCAGTACTTC.

The V gene is TRBV19, the J gene TRBJ1-5, with D unclear. The V and J ends lost 4 bases and 3 bases respectively, with 13 bases between them. Germline values: CDR1 LNHDA, CDR2 SQIVND (reference sequence). This CDR3 has 15 amino acids. The chain's CDR3 is CASSTPGRNNQPQHF. Here the CDR3 DNA reads TGTGCCAGTAGTACCCCAGGACGGAACAATCAGCCCCAGCATTTT. The full variable domain, in which reference TRBV19 and TRBJ1-5 provide the parts outside the CDR3, is DGGITQSPKYLFRKEGQNVTLSCEQNLNHDAMYWYRQDPGQGLRLIYYSQIVNDFQKGDIAEGYSVSREKKESFPLTVTSAQKNPTAFYLCASSTPGRNNQPQHFGDGTRLSIL.

The table lists this clone with a few counts. V usage is TRBV5-4 and J usage is TRBJ1-1; the D is unclear. Between the trimmed V and J ends, which lost 2 bases and 0 bases, there was a span of 5 bases. The CDR3 spans 13 residues. The germline V gene encodes CDR1 SGHNT and CDR2 YYREEE (reference sequence). CDR3 sequence (DNA): TGTGCCAGCAGCTTTGGGCTGAACACTGAAGCTTTCTTT. Residues: CASSFGLNTEAFF.

The rearrangement uses TRBV6-1 and TRBJ1-2; D is unresolved. CDR3 size: 14 residues. In germline, CDR1 is MNHNS, CDR2 SASEGT. V was shortened by 7 bases and J by 8 bases, with 20 bases between the two germline ends. CDR3: CASKVSPTDGGYTF. The CDR3 DNA is TGTGCCAGCAAAGTCTCCCCGACGGACGGAGGCTACACCTTC.

The J gene is TRBJ1-1, the V gene TRBV6-6; TRBD1 might be the D (5 bases). Germline CDR1 is MNHNY and CDR2 is SVGAGI (reference sequence). The CDR3 contains 15 residues. V was cut by 2 bases and J by 0 bases, with 10 bases left in between. The CDR3 loop reads CASSYRGGVNTEAFF. CDR3 sequence (DNA): TGTGCCAGCAGTTACCGAGGAGGGGTGAACACTGAAGCTTTCTTT.